Following are 4 T cell receptor beta chains from one sample sequenced in a study of human T cells and chemical hapten exposure. Time point described: patch test 1, 2 weeks after DPC sensitization. This sample's treatment: therapeutic diphenylcyclopropenone sensitization with weekly scalp DPC. TCRdb recomputed calls from the RACE reads with MiXCR, one row per CDR3 protein. The sample has more than 80,000 distinct CDR3 sequences; under 9% are singletons. The input for sequencing was whole blood, taken in connection with sensitization to the hapten diphenylcyclopropenone (DPC). The origin of the receptors is a woman in her twenties or thirties with alopecia areata. Some clones in this sample may be carry-over from other donors' samples.

This clonotype was recorded many times. The chain has TRBV5-4 and TRBJ1-3; possibly TRBD1 for D (6 bases). Germline CDR1 reads SGHNT; CDR2 reads YYREEE (reference sequence). This CDR3 spans 15 amino acids. V was trimmed by 0 bases and J by 2 bases, leaving 9 bases between them. CDR3 coding DNA: TGTGCCAGCAGCTTGGGTTCAGGGGCTGGAAACACCATATATTTT. Its translation: CASSLGSGAGNTIYF.

This clonotype was seen a few times. The chain links TRBV7-8 to TRBJ1-3, with D unresolved. V lost 0 bases and J lost 7, with 13 bases in between. The CDR3 is made up of 15 amino acids. Germline-derived CDR1 and CDR2 are SGHVS and FQNEAQ. CDR3: CASSLAGAQINTIYF. CDR3 DNA: TGTGCCAGCAGCTTAGCCGGCGCCCAAATCAACACCATATATTTT. Full variable domain (outside the CDR3, taken from reference TRBV7-8 and TRBJ1-3): GAGVSQSPRYKVAKRGQDVALRCDPISGHVSLFWYQQALGQGPEFLTYFQNEAQLDKSGLPSDRFFAERPEGSVSTLKIQRTQQEDSAVYLCASSLAGAQINTIYFGEGSWLTVV.

V usage is TRBV6-6 and J usage is TRBJ1-2; weak D call: TRBD1 (5 bases). V was pared by 7 bases and J by 2 bases, with 17 bases between. The CDR3 is 15 residues long. Germline values: CDR1 MNHNY, CDR2 SVGAGI (reference sequence). CDR3 region: CASTPQGLLNYGYTF. Written as DNA, the CDR3 is TGTGCCAGCACCCCGCAGGGATTACTAAACTATGGCTACACCTTC.

Only a few counts were recorded for this clonotype. This chain links TRBV30 with TRBJ2-7; TRBD2 matches 7 bases. V trimming: 4 bases; J trimming: 1 base; junction bases outside the gene matches: 10. The germline gives CDR1 GTSNPN, CDR2 SVGIG (reference sequence). This CDR3 is built from 15 residues. The CDR3 nucleotides are TGTGCCTGGAATCGGGAGGCAGGCTCATCCTACGAGCAGTACTTC. Translation gives CAWNREAGSSYEQYF.